The 17 T cell receptor beta chains below all came from one sample that was sequenced in a study of blood T cell repertoires in COVID-19. The data were produced by immunoSEQ multiplex PCR, yet TCRdb's version contains in-frame clones alone and is incomplete. This repertoire shows around 120,000 clones, under 80% found once; its top ten account for less than 25%. What was sequenced was peripheral blood. These receptors were taken from a man in his 70s with active or convalescent COVID-19.

The genes are TRBV7-9 and TRBJ1-5; weak D call: TRBD1 (5 bases). Germline V gene sequence: CDR1 SEHNR, CDR2 FQNEAQ (reference sequence). The V end was cut by 5 bases, the J end by 9 bases, with 14 bases between. This CDR3 has 13 residues. Here the CDR3 reads CASSREGASPQHF. In DNA form, the CDR3 reads TGTGCCAGCAGCCGCGAAGGGGCGTCGCCCCAGCATTTT.

The chain recombines TRBV10-2 with TRBJ1-2, with D possibly TRBD1 on 5 matching bases. Trimming shortened V by 4 bases and J by 4 bases, and 13 bases separated the two germline ends. The germline gives CDR1 WSHSY, CDR2 SAAADI. The CDR3 runs 14 residues. CDR3 bases: TGCGCCAGCAGTGTTGGAGGGGCGGTCTATGGCTACACCTTC. It specifies CASSVGGAVYGYTF.

This rearrangement joins TRBV5-4 to TRBJ1-2; TRBD1 aligns across 7 bases. The V gene end was trimmed by 5 bases and the J gene end by 4 bases; junction bases not matched to a gene: 8. CDR3 size: 14 residues. The germline V gene has CDR1 SGHNT and CDR2 YYREEE (reference sequence). The CDR3 region has the DNA TGTGCCAGCAGTTCGGACAGGCCCTTCTATGGCTACACCTTC. Encoded protein: CASSSDRPFYGYTF.

This chain's CDR3 is CASSFRTSGVDEQYF. The CDR3 nucleotides read TGCGCCAGCAGCTTTCGGACTAGCGGGGTCGACGAGCAGTACTTC. The gene calls are TRBV5-1 and TRBJ2-7; TRBD2 matches at 12 bases. V lost 2 bases and J lost 5; bases outside the gene matches: 5. Germline-derived CDR1 and CDR2 are SGHRS and YFSETQ. The CDR3 contains 15 residues.

This clone was observed a few times. This chain joins TRBV11-2 and TRBJ1-1, with D perhaps matching TRBD1 (6 bases). Germline CDR1 SGHAT, CDR2 FQNNGV. V was pared by 5 bases and J by 6 bases, with 13 bases between. There are 13 residues in the CDR3. In nucleotides, the CDR3 is TGTGCCAGCAGCACAGACAGGCAAGCTGAAGCTTTCTTT. Protein sequence: CASSTDRQAEAFF.

The V call is TRBV2, the J call TRBJ1-2; D gene ambiguous. The CDR3 has 13 residues. Germline CDR1 and CDR2: SNHLY and FYNNEI. Deletions cut 1 base from V and 4 bases from J, with 7 bases between. The CDR3 protein is CASSEVDIYGYTF. In DNA form, the CDR3 reads TGTGCCAGCAGTGAAGTAGACATCTATGGCTACACCTTC.

CDR3 sequence: CASSQPRDRVHEQFF. CDR3 DNA: TGCGCCAGCAGTCAACCTCGGGACAGGGTACATGAGCAGTTCTTC. The V call is TRBV23-1, the J call TRBJ2-1; TRBD1 matches at 9 bases. TRBV23-1 is placed among ORFs of uncertain function. The CDR3 has 15 residues. Unmatched junction bases numbered 7, after V lost 2 bases and J lost 8 bases.

In DNA form, the CDR3 reads TGTGCCAGCAGCTCCTCCCGGAACAGCAACTATGGCTACACCTTC. This gives the protein CASSSSRNSNYGYTF. The genes are TRBV7-2 and TRBJ1-2; D is undetermined. Trimming took 4 bases from V and 2 from J, leaving 14 bases between them. Germline lookup yields CDR1 SGHTA and CDR2 FQGNSA. The length of the CDR3 is 15 residues.

CDR3 residues: CASSQTGTDYGYTF. The CDR3, as DNA: TGCGCCAGCAGCCAGACCGGGACAGACTATGGCTACACCTTC. The gene calls are TRBV5-1 and TRBJ1-2; 7 bases match TRBD1. Germline CDR1 reads SGHRS; CDR2 reads YFSETQ. The CDR3 loop spans 14 amino acids. Trimming at V came to 4 bases and at J to 3 bases, leaving 6 bases not matched to a gene.

This chain connects TRBV28 to TRBJ2-7, with 8 bases fitting TRBD1. Trimming removed 8 bases from V and 2 bases from J; junction bases left unmatched: 11. The CDR3 covers 15 residues. Germline-derived CDR1 and CDR2 are MDHEN and SYDVKM. The CDR3 nucleotides are TGTGCCAGCGCTTCAATCGGGACAGGCCCCTACGAGCAGTACTTC. This encodes CASASIGTGPYEQYF.

The chain has TRBV28 and TRBJ2-7, with D maybe TRBD2 (5 bases). The germline V gene has CDR1 MDHEN and CDR2 SYDVKM. This CDR3 comprises 13 residues. V was trimmed by 8 bases and J by 4 bases, leaving 15 bases between them. The CDR3 sequence: CASRRGLAYEQYF. The DNA for the CDR3 is TGTGCCAGCCGCCGCGGCCTAGCTTACGAGCAGTACTTC.

The V gene is TRBV5-4, the J gene TRBJ1-6; TRBD1 aligns across 9 bases. The germline V gene encodes CDR1 SGHNT and CDR2 YYREEE (reference sequence). V shed 1 base, J shed 10 bases, and the junction held 6 bases outside the gene matches. The CDR3 has 15 amino acids. The CDR3 DNA reads TGTGCCAGCAGCTTGATCAGCGACAGGGGGTCACCCCTCCACTTT. As protein: CASSLISDRGSPLHF.

V usage is TRBV2 and J usage is TRBJ1-6; the D is unclear. V lost 1 base and J lost 0, with 7 bases in between. The CDR3 is 16 amino acids. Looked up from germline, CDR1 is SNHLY and CDR2 is FYNNEI. The CDR3 nucleotides read TGTGCCAGCAGTGAAGACAGTAACTCCTATAATTCACCCCTCCACTTT. Protein: CASSEDSNSYNSPLHF.

The chain recombines TRBV10-3 with TRBJ2-1, with 15 bases that match TRBD2. The V gene end was trimmed by 6 bases and the J gene end by 10 bases; junction bases not matched to a gene: 1. CDR1 and CDR2 from the germline V gene are ENHRY and SYGVKD. The length of the CDR3 is 13 residues. CDR3 bases: TGTGCCATCAGAGGGACTAGCGGGGGGGAGCAGTTCTTC. Protein product: CAIRGTSGGEQFF.

This chain connects TRBV10-3 to TRBJ1-5; D possibly corresponds to TRBD1 (5 bases). Trimming shortened V by 4 bases and J by 6 bases, and 19 bases separated the two germline ends. The CDR3 runs to 16 residues. Germline CDR1 ENHRY, CDR2 SYGVKD. In nucleotides, the CDR3 is TGTGCCATCAGTGCCGAGACGACAGCCGGGGGTCAGCCCCAGCATTTT. This codes for CAISAETTAGGQPQHF.

The J gene is TRBJ1-2, the V gene TRBV4-2; D is uncertain. This CDR3 is built from 14 residues. V was pared by 1 base and J by 4 bases, with 10 bases between. In germline, CDR1 is LGHNA, CDR2 YNFKEQ. In nucleotides, the CDR3 is TGTGCCAGCAGCCAAGCAATCGAGAGCTATGGCTACACCTTC. This sequence encodes CASSQAIESYGYTF.

This chain connects TRBV12-3 or TRBV12-4 to TRBJ2-3; D perhaps matches TRBD1 (6 bases). The CDR3 contains 13 residues. The germline V and J ends were trimmed by 10 bases and 2 bases, with 13 bases remaining between them. The CDR3 is CATLDRATDTQYF. CDR3 nucleotide sequence: TGTGCCACCTTGGACAGAGCCACAGATACGCAGTATTTT.